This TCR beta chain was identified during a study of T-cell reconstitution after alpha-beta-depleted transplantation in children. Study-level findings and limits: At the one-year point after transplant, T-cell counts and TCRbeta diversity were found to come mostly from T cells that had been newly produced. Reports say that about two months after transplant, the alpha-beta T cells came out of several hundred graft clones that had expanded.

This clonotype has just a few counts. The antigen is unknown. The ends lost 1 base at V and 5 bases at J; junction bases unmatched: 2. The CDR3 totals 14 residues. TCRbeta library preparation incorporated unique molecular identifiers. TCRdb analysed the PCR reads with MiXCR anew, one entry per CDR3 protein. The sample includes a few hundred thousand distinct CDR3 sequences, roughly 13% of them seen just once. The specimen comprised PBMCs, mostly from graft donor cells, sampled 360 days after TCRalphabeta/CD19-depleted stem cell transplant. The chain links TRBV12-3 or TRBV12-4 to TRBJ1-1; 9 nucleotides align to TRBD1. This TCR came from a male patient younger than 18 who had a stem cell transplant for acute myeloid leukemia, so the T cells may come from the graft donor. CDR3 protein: CASSLDRGQTEAFF. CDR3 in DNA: TGTGCCAGCAGTTTAGACAGGGGGCAGACTGAAGCTTTCTTT.